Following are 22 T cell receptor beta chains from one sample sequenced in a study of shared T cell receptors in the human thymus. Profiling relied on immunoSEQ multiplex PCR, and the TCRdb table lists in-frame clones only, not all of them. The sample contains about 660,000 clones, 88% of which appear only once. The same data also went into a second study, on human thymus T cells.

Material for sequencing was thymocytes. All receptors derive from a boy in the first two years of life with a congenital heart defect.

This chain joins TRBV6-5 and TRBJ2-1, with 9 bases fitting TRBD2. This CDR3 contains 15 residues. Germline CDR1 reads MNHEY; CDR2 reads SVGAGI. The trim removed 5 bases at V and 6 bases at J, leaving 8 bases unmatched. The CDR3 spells CASSTRLAESNEQFF. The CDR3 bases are TGTGCCAGCAGTACACGACTAGCGGAGTCCAATGAGCAGTTCTTC.

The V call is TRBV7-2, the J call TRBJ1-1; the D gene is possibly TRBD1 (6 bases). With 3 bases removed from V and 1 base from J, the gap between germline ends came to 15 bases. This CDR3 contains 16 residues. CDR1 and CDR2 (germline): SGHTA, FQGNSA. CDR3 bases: TGTGCCAGCAGCTTCTACGGGGGGCGGGAGAACACTGAAGCTTTCTTT. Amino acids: CASSFYGGRENTEAFF.

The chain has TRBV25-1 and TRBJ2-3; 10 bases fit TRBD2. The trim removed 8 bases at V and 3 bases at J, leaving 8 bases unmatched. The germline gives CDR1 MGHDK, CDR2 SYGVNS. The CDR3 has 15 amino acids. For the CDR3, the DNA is TGTGCCAGCGGGGGAGCGGGAGGGAGGACAGATACGCAGTATTTT. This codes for CASGGAGGRTDTQYF. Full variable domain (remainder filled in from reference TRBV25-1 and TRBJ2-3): EADIYQTPRYLVIGTGKKITLECSQTMGHDKMYWYQQDPGMELHLIHYSYGVNSTEKGDLSSESTVSRIRTEHFPLTLESARPSHTSQYLCASGGAGGRTDTQYFGPGTRLTVL.

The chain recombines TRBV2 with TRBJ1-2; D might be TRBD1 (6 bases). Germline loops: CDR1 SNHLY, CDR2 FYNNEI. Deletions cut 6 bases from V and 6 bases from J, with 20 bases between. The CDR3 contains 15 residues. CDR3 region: CASRLKTGLPDGYTF. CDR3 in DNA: TGTGCCAGCAGACTCAAAACAGGGTTACCAGATGGCTACACCTTC. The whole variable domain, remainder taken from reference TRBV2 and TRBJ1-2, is EPEVTQTPSHQVTQMGQEVILRCVPISNHLYFYWYRQILGQKVEFLVSFYNNEISEKSEIFDDQFSVERPDGSNFTLKIRSTKLEDSAMYFCASRLKTGLPDGYTFGSGTRLTVV.

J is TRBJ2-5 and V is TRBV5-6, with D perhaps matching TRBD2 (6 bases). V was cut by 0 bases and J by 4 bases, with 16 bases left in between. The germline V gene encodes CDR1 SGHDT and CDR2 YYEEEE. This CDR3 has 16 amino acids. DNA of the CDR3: TGTGCCAGCAGCTTGGTAACGGGGAGGCCGGGAGAGACCCAGTACTTC. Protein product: CASSLVTGRPGETQYF.

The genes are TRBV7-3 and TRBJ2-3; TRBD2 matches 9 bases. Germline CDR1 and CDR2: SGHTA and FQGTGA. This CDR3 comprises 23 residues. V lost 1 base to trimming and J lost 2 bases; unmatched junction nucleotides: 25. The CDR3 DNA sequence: TGTGCCAGCAGCTTAAGGGGCGTAGGACCGCTAGTAAGTAGCGGGAGCCCCACAGATACGCAGTATTTT. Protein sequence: CASSLRGVGPLVSSGSPTDTQYF.

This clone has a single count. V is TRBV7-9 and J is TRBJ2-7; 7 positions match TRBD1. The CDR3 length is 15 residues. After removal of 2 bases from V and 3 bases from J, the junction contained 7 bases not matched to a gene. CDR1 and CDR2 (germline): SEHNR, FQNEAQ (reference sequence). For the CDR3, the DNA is TGTGCCAGCAGCTTAACCGGGACAGCCCACTACGAGCAGTACTTC. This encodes CASSLTGTAHYEQYF. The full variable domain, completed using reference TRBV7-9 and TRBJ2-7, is DTGVSQNPRHKITKRGQNVTFRCDPISEHNRLYWYRQTLGQGPEFLTYFQNEAQLEKSRLLSDRFSAERPKGSFSTLEIQRTEQGDSAMYLCASSLTGTAHYEQYFGPGTRLTVT.

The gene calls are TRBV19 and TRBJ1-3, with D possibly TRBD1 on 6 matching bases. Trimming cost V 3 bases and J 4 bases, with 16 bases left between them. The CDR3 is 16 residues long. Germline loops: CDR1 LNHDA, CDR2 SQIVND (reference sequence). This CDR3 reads CASSIPLGGGGNTIYF. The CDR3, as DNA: TGTGCCAGTAGTATCCCCCTGGGAGGGGGAGGAAACACCATATATTTT.

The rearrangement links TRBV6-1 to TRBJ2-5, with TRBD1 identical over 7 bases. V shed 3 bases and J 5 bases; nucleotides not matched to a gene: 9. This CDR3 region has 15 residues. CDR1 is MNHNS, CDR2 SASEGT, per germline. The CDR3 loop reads CASSEMNRGRETQYF. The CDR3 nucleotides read TGTGCCAGCAGTGAGATGAACAGGGGTCGGGAGACCCAGTACTTC.

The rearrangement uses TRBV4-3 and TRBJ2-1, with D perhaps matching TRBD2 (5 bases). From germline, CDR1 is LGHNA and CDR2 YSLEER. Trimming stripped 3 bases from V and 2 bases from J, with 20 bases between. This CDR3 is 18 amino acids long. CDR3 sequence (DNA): TGCGCCAGCAGCCAGAAAGATGTATTTAGCGATCCCTACAATGAGCAGTTCTTC. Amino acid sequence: CASSQKDVFSDPYNEQFF.

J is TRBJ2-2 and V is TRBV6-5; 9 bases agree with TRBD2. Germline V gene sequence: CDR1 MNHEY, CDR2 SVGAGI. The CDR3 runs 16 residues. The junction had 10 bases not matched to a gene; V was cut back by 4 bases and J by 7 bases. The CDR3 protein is CASSSPPGTSNGELFF. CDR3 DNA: TGTGCCAGCAGTTCGCCCCCCGGGACTAGCAACGGGGAGCTGTTTTTT.

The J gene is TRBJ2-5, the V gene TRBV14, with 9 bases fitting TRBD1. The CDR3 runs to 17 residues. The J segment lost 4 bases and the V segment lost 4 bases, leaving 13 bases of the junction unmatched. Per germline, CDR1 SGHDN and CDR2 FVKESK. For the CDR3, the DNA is TGTGCCAGCAGCCCCTTTGCACCGGGACAGGGTAGAGAGACCCAGTACTTC. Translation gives CASSPFAPGQGRETQYF.

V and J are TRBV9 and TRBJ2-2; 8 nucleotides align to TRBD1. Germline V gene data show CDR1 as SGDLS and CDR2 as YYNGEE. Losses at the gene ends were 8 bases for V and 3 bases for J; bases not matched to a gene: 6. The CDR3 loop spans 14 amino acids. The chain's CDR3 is CASKTGADTGELFF. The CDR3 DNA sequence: TGTGCCAGTAAGACAGGGGCGGACACCGGGGAGCTGTTTTTT.

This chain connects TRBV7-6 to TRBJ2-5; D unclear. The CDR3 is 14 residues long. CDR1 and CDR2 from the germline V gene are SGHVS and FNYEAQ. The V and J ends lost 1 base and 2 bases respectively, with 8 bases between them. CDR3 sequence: CASSLGAEQETQYF. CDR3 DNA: TGTGCCAGCAGCTTAGGGGCAGAACAAGAGACCCAGTACTTC. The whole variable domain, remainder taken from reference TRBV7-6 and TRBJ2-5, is GAGVSQSPRYKVTKRGQDVALRCDPISGHVSLYWYRQALGQGPEFLTYFNYEAQQDKSGLPNDRFSAERPEGSISTLTIQRTEQRDSAMYRCASSLGAEQETQYFGPGTRLLVL.

CDR3 sequence: CASSHRGQREKLFF. CDR3 sequence (DNA): TGTGCCAGCAGCCACAGGGGCCAGAGGGAAAAACTGTTTTTT. The gene calls are TRBV6-5 and TRBJ1-4; 7 bases match TRBD1. From germline, CDR1 is MNHEY and CDR2 SVGAGI. The CDR3 runs 14 residues. Losses at the gene ends were 6 bases for V and 8 bases for J; bases not matched to a gene: 9.

The CDR3 is CASSQIRGRVVKNIQYF. The CDR3 nucleotides are TGCGCCAGCAGCCAAATCAGGGGGCGCGTTGTCAAAAACATTCAGTACTTC. The chain links TRBV4-3 to TRBJ2-4; 8 nucleotides line up with TRBD1. V lost 2 bases, J lost 3 bases, and 9 bases stayed unmatched. The CDR3 spans 17 residues. Germline CDR1 reads LGHNA; CDR2 reads YSLEER.

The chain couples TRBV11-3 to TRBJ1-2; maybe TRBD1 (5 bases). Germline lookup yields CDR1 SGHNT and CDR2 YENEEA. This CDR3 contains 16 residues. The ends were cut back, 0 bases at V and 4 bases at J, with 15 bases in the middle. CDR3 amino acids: CASSLDPRAGPYGYTF. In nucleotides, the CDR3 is TGTGCCAGCAGCTTAGATCCCAGGGCAGGCCCCTATGGCTACACCTTC.

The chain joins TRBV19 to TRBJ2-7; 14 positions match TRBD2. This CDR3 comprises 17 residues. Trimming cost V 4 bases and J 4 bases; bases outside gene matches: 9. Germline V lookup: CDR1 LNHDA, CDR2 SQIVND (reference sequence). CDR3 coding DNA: TGTGCCAGTAGTACAGAGGGACTAGCGGGAGAAGAGTACGAGCAGTACTTC. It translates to CASSTEGLAGEEYEQYF.

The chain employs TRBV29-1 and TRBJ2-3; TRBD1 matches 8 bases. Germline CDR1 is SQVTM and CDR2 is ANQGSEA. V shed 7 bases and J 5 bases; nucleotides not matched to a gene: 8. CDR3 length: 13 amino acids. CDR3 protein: CSATGGTGDTQYF. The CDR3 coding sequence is TGCAGCGCTACAGGGGGAACGGGAGATACGCAGTATTTT.

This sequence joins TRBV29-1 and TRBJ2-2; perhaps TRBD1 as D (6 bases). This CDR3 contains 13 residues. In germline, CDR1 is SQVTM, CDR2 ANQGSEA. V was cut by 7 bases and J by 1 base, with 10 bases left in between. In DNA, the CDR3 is TGCAGCGCTTCGGACAGGAACACCGGGGAGCTGTTTTTT. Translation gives CSASDRNTGELFF.

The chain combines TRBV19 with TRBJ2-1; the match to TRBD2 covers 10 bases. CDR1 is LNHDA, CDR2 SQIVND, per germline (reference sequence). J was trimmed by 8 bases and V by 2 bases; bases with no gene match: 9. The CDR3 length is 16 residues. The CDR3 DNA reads TGTGCCAGTAGTATATGCCTAGCGGGAGTCACGGATGAGCAGTTCTTC. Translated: CASSICLAGVTDEQFF.

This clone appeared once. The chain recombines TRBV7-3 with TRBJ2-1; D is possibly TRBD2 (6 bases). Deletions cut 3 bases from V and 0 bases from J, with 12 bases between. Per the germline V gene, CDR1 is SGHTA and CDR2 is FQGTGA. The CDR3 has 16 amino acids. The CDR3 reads CASSLGLASSYNEQFF. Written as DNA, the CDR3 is TGTGCCAGCAGCTTGGGACTCGCTAGCTCCTACAATGAGCAGTTCTTC.